This record covers a single T cell receptor (beta chain). From the germline J gene comes the end of the CDR3, since the read stops 3 residues before it. Cervical HPV DNA detected by MY09/MY11 PCR, typed by dot-blot. The length of the CDR3 is 15 residues. Losses at the gene ends were 5 bases for V and 1 base for J; bases not matched to a gene: 3. The germline V gene encodes CDR1 PRHDT and CDR2 FYEKMQ (reference sequence). The data are from a study of T cells in women clearing cervical HPV infection. Libraries were prepared by immunoSEQ multiplex PCR; TCRdb keeps only in-frame clonotypes and omits some of them. The table lists 10,000 to 15,000 clones, with roughly 10% in the top ten.

The clonotype was recovered from a woman aged 18 to 69 with a cervical HPV16 infection that either progressed to CIN3+ or cleared (not recorded which). The chain uses TRBV13 and TRBJ2-7; TRBD2 aligns across 12 bases. Sequenced input: blood buffy coat. CDR3 sequence: CASSTGLAGSYEQYF. Incomplete CDR3 DNA: TGTGCCAGCAGCACAGGACTAGCGGGGTCCTACGAG.